This T cell receptor beta chain originates from a study of cytomegalovirus exposure and HLA in healthy donors. The study, taken as a whole, reports: Within an earlier analysis, most TCR beta V segments proved productive either about 87% or about 30% of the time.

A remark on this clone: The antigen is unknown.

Primers: 60 Vbeta forward and 13 Jbeta reverse. Clones were sequenced by immunoSEQ multiplex PCR, and TCRdb holds only the in-frame ones, with some missing. The sample holds 200,000 to 250,000 clones, 82% seen once. Material for sequencing was PBMCs. The clonotype originates from a woman in her thirties or forties in good health and CMV-seronegative.

This CDR3 is CASSPSGRAFNEQFF. CDR3 bases: TGTGCCAGCAGCCCTAGCGGGAGGGCCTTCAATGAGCAGTTCTTC. The chain uses TRBV4-2 and TRBJ2-1, with 12 bases identical to TRBD2. Trimming removed 4 bases from V and 6 bases from J; junction bases left unmatched: 4. The germline V gene has CDR1 LGHNA and CDR2 YNFKEQ. The CDR3 runs 15 residues.